Listed below are T cell receptor beta chains from one sample, sequenced in a study of OX40 agonist ivuxolimab in advanced cancers. Produced via immunoSEQ multiplex PCR; TCRdb's table is partial and in-frame only. Of about 58,000 clones listed, roughly 89% are singletons. The starting material was CD4+ or CD8+ T cells sorted from blood, obtained in a trial of the OX40 agonist ivuxolimab. The receptors come from an adult with an advanced solid tumor such as melanoma, head and neck, liver or kidney cancer. Both conserved end residues are part of each CDR3. The D gene is left open where the match is weak. Size values are once, few and many counts, or a class for expanded clones, and some rows have none.

clone size	V gene	J gene	D gene	CDR3 DNA	CDR3 protein
.	TRBV29-1	TRBJ2-1	.	TGCAGCGTTGAAGATCCGGGACGGAACAATGAGCAGTTCTTC	CSVEDPGRNNEQFF
.	TRBV7-2	TRBJ1-1	TRBD1	TGTGCCAGCAGCTTAGAAGGGGGCAGAGCTGAAGCTTTCTTT	CASSLEGGRAEAFF
.	TRBV15	TRBJ2-7	TRBD1	TGTGCCACCAGCAGATCTATCAGGCGACAGGGATACGAGCAGTACTTC	CATSRSIRRQGYEQYF
.	TRBV10-3	TRBJ2-7	TRBD1	TGTGCCATCAGTGAGTCCAACAGGGGCTACGAGCAGTACTTC	CAISESNRGYEQYF
.	TRBV5-6	TRBJ2-3	.	TGTGCCAGCTTACTCGAGGGCAGGGCGGTAGATACGCAGTATTTT	CASLLEGRAVDTQYF
.	TRBV27	TRBJ1-5	.	TGTGCCAGCCACCTTCAGGGATTAAGCAATCAGCCCCAGCATTTT	CASHLQGLSNQPQHF
once	TRBV2	TRBJ1-1	.	TGTGCCAGCAGTGAGGCAGGTTACACTGAAGCTTTCTTT	CASSEAGYTEAFF
.	TRBV4-1	TRBJ1-4	TRBD1	TGCGCCAGCAGCCAGTCTGACGGACAGGGCGGTGAAAAACTGTTTTTT	CASSQSDGQGGEKLFF
.	TRBV6-6	TRBJ1-4	.	TGTGCCAGCAGTGTAAATGGGGCGGATGAAAAACTGTTTTTT	CASSVNGADEKLFF
few	TRBV27	TRBJ2-3	TRBD2	TGTGCCAGCAGTTCCCCAGGACTAGCGGGAGGGCCGGATACGCAGTATTTT	CASSSPGLAGGPDTQYF
.	TRBV9	TRBJ1-2	.	TGTGCCAGCAGCGTAGGGGTGGGGAACTATGGCTACACCTTC	CASSVGVGNYGYTF
.	TRBV5-6	TRBJ2-7	.	TGTGCCAGCAGGTCTCTGACCGGCGGCGAGCAGTACTTC	CASRSLTGGEQYF
.	TRBV18	TRBJ2-5	.	TGTGCCAGCTCAAATATAGAGACCCAGTACTTC	CASSNIETQYF
.	TRBV28	TRBJ1-1	.	TGTGCCAGCAGTTTAGCTCGCGGATTAGACACTGAAGCTTTCTTT	CASSLARGLDTEAFF
once	TRBV5-4	TRBJ2-1	.	TGTGCCAGCAGCTTGGCCGGTATCGGGGTCGGGCAGTTCTTC	CASSLAGIGVGQFF
.	TRBV7-2	TRBJ2-3	TRBD2	TGTGCCAGCAGCTTAGAAGGGCGGGGGGGCGCAATAGATACGCAGTATTTT	CASSLEGRGGAIDTQYF
.	TRBV7-3	TRBJ2-1	.	TGTGCCAGCAGCTCACAGGGTCGCGGGACCGAGCAGTTCTTC	CASSSQGRGTEQFF
.	TRBV19	TRBJ2-3	.	TGTGCCACCTCCCGCGCCGCAGATACGCAGTATTTT	CATSRAADTQYF